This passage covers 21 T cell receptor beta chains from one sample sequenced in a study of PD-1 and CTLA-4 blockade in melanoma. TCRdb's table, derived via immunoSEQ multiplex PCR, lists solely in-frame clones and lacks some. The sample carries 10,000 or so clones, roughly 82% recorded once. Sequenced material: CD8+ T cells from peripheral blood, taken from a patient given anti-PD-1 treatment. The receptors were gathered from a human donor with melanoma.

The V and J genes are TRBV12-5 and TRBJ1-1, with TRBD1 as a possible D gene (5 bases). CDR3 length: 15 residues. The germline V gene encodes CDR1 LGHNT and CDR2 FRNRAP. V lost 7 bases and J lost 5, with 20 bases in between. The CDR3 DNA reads TGTGCTAGTGCTTCCGTAAGGGGCGGGGGGACTGAAGCTTTCTTT. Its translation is CASASVRGGGTEAFF.

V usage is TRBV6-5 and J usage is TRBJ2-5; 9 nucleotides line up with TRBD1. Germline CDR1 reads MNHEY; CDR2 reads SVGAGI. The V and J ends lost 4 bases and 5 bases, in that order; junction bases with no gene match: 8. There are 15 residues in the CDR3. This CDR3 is CASSSRDRAIETQYF. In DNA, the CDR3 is TGTGCCAGCAGTTCCCGGGACAGGGCCATCGAGACCCAGTACTTC.

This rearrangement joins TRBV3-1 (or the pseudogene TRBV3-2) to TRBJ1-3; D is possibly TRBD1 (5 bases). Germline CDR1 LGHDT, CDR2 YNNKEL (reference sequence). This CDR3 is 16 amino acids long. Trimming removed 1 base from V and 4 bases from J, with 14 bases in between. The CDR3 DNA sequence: TGTGCCAGCAGCCAAGGGGGGGGACCCACCGGAAACACCATATATTTT. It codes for CASSQGGGPTGNTIYF.

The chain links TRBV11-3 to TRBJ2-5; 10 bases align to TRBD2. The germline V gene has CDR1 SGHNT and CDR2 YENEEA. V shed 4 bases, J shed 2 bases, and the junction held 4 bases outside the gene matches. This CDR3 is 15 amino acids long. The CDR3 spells CASSSLAGDQETQYF. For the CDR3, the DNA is TGTGCCAGCAGCTCGCTAGCGGGGGATCAAGAGACCCAGTACTTC.

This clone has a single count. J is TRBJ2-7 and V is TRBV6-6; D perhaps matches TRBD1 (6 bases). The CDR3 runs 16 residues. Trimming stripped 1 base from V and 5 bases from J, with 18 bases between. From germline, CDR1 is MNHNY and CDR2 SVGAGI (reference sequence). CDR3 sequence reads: CASSYFLQGMRDEQYF. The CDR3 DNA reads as TGTGCCAGCAGTTACTTTTTACAGGGAATGAGGGACGAGCAGTACTTC.

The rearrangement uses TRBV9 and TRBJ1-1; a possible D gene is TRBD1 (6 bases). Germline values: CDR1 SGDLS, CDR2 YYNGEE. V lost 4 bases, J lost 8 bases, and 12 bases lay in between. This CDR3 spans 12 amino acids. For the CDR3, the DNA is TGTGCCAGCAGCCTAGGGGGAGAAGAAGCTTTCTTT. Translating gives CASSLGGEEAFF.

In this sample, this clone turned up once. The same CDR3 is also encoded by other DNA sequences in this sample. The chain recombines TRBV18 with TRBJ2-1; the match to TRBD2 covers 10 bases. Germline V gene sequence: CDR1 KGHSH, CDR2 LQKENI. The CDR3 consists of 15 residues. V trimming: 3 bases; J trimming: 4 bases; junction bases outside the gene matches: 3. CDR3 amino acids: CASSPLAGGYNEQFF. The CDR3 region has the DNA TGTGCCAGCTCACCTTTAGCGGGGGGTTACAATGAGCAGTTCTTC.

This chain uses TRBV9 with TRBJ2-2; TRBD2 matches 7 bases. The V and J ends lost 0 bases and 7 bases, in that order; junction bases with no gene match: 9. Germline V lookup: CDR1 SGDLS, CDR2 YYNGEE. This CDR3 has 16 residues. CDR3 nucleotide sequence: TGTGCCAGCAGCGTAGGAGGCAGCGGGAACCTCGGGGAGCTGTTTTTT. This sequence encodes CASSVGGSGNLGELFF.

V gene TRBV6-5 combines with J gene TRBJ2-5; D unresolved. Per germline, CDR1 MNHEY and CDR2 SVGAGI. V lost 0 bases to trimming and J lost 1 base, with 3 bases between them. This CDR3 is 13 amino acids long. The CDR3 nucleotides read TGTGCCAGCAGTTACTCGACCCAAGAGACCCAGTACTTC. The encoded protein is CASSYSTQETQYF.

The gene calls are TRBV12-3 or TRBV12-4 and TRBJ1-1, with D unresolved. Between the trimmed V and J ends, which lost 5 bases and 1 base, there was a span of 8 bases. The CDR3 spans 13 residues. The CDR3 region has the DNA TGTGCCAGCAGTCTAACTCGGAACACTGAAGCTTTCTTT. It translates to CASSLTRNTEAFF.

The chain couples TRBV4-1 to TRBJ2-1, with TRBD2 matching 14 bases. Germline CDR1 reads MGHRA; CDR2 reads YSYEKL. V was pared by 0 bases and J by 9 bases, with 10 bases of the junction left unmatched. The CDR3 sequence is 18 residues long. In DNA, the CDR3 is TGCGCCAGCAGCCAAGAAGGGGGACTAGCGGGAGTCGTTCTTGAGCAGTTCTTC. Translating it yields CASSQEGGLAGVVLEQFF.

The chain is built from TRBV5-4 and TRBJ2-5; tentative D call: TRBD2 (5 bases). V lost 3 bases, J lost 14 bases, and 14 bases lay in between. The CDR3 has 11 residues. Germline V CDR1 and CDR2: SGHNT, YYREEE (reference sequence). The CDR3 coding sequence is TGTGCCAGCAGCTCTAGCAGGCAACTTTACTTC. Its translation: CASSSSRQLYF.

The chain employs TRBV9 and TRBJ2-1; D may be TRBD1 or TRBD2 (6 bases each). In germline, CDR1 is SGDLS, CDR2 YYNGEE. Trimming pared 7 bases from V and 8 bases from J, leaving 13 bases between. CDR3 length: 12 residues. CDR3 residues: CASSPGAHEQFF. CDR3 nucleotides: TGTGCCAGCTCCCCGGGGGCACATGAGCAGTTCTTC.

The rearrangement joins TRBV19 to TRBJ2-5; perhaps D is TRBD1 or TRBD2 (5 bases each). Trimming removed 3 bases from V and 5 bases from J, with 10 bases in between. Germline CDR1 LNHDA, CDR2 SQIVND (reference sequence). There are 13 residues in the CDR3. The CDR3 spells CASSIYWGETQYF. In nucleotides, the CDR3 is TGTGCCAGTAGTATTTACTGGGGGGAGACCCAGTACTTC.

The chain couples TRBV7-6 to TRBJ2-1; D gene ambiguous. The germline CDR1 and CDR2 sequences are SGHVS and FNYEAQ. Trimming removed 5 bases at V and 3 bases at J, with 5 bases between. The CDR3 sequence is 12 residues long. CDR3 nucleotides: TGTGCCAGCAGCCCTGACTACAATGAGCAGTTCTTC. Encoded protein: CASSPDYNEQFF. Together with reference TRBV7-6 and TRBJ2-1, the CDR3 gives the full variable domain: GAGVSQSPRYKVTKRGQDVALRCDPISGHVSLYWYRQALGQGPEFLTYFNYEAQQDKSGLPNDRFSAERPEGSISTLTIQRTEQRDSAMYRCASSPDYNEQFFGPGTRLTVL.

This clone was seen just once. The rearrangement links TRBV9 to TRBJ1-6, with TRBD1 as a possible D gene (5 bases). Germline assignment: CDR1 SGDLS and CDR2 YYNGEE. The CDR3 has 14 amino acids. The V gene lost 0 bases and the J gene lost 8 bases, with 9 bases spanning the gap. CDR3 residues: CASSVAGLDSPLHF. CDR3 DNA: TGTGCCAGCAGCGTAGCAGGGTTAGATTCACCCCTCCACTTT.

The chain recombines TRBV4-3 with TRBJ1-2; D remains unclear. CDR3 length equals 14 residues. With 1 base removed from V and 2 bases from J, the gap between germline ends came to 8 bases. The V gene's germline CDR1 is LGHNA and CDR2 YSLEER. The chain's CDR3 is CASSQGLSNYGYTF. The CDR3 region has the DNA TGCGCCAGCAGCCAAGGTTTGTCAAACTATGGCTACACCTTC.

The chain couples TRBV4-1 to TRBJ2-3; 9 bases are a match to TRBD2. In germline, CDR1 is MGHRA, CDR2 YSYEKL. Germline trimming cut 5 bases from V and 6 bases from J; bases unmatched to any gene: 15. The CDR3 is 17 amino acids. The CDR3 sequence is CASSGVPVAGGPDTQYF. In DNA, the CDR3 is TGCGCCAGCAGCGGGGTACCCGTTGCGGGAGGGCCTGATACGCAGTATTTT.

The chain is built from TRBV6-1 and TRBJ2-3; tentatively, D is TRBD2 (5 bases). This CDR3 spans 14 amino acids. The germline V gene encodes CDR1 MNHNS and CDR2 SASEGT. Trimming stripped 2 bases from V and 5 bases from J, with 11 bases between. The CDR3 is CASSERLAGDTQYF. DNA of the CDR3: TGTGCCAGCAGTGAAAGGCTAGCCGGAGATACGCAGTATTTT.

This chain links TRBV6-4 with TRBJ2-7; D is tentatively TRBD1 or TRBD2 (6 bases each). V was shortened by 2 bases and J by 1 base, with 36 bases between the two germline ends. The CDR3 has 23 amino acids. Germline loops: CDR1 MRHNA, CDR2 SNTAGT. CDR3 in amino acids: CASSDPPVFSVPGACLYSYEQYF. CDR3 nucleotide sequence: TGTGCCAGCAGTGACCCGCCTGTTTTTTCGGTTCCGGGGGCGTGTTTGTATTCCTACGAGCAGTACTTC.

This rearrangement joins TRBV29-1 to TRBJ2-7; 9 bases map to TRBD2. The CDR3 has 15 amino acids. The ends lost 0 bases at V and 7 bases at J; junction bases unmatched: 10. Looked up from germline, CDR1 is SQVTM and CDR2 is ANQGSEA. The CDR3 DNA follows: TGCAGCGTTGAAGATTTGGTAGCGGGAGTCGAAGAGCAGTACTTC. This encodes CSVEDLVAGVEEQYF.